The 10 T cell receptor beta chains listed next were all sequenced from one sample in a study of Ad26.COV2.S vaccination and SARS-CoV-2 variants. Clones were read by immunoSEQ multiplex PCR, and TCRdb kept only the in-frame ones, dropping some. Among about 370,000 clones listed, around 89% were seen once. The treatment was: roughly 20 received Ad26.COV2.S at low or high dose, single or two shots; several received placebo; per-sample allocation not given. It was on day 63 after the first vaccine or placebo injection that samples were taken. This material consisted of peripheral blood, taken in a trial of Ad26.COV2.S vaccine versus placebo. The receptors here all came from a person aged 18-65 years who received the Ad26.COV2.S COVID-19 vaccine or a placebo.

The chain combines TRBV6-6 with TRBJ2-7, with TRBD1 identical over 10 bases. The CDR3 sequence is 14 residues long. Germline-derived CDR1 and CDR2 are MNHNY and SVGAGI (reference sequence). The V and J ends lost 3 bases and 5 bases, in that order; junction bases with no gene match: 4. Here the CDR3 DNA reads TGTGCCAGCAGTTATGGGACAGGGGTAGACGAGCAGTACTTC. Its protein is CASSYGTGVDEQYF.

This clone turned up a few times. The chain combines TRBV4-1 with TRBJ2-1, with D possibly being TRBD2 (6 bases). CDR1 is MGHRA, CDR2 YSYEKL, per germline. Trimming cost V 0 bases and J 6 bases, with 12 bases left between them. This CDR3 is 15 amino acids long. CDR3: CASSQEEGNANEQFF. As DNA, the CDR3 is TGCGCCAGCAGCCAAGAGGAGGGGAATGCCAATGAGCAGTTCTTC.

The table lists this clone with a few counts. The V gene is TRBV28, the J gene TRBJ2-7; 13 positions agree with TRBD2. Germline V gene data show CDR1 as MDHEN and CDR2 as SYDVKM. The V gene end was trimmed by 5 bases and the J gene end by 5 bases; junction bases not matched to a gene: 6. CDR3 size: 15 residues. The CDR3 is CASSPRTSGSHEQYF. The CDR3 coding sequence is TGTGCCAGCAGTCCAAGGACTAGCGGGAGCCACGAGCAGTACTTC.

The CDR3 coding sequence is TGCGCCAGCAGCTTGGCGGCGGGTTCTGGGGCCAACGTCCTGACTTTC. Its protein product is CASSLAAGSGANVLTF. The chain links TRBV5-1 to TRBJ2-6, with a tentative D call TRBD2 (5 bases). The CDR3 extends over 16 amino acids. Germline V gene sequence: CDR1 SGHRS, CDR2 YFSETQ. V dropped 0 bases and J dropped 1 base, with 8 bases sitting between them.

This clone was observed a few times. In nucleotides, the CDR3 is TGTGCCAGCAGACAATACGGAGCGGGGAGGGGCTACGAGCAGTACTTC. Protein sequence: CASRQYGAGRGYEQYF. V gene TRBV11-2 combines with J gene TRBJ2-7; 7 bases match TRBD2. The trim removed 6 bases at V and 3 bases at J, leaving 14 bases unmatched. Germline V gene data show CDR1 as SGHAT and CDR2 as FQNNGV. The CDR3 sequence is 16 residues long.

The chain recombines TRBV4-1 with TRBJ2-7; 9 bases line up with TRBD1. The CDR3 has 17 residues. Unmatched junction bases numbered 15, after V lost 3 bases and J lost 6 bases. The germline V gene encodes CDR1 MGHRA and CDR2 YSYEKL. The CDR3 reads CASSQRTILQGAGEQYF. CDR3 in DNA: TGCGCCAGCAGCCAGCGGACCATCTTACAGGGGGCTGGCGAGCAGTACTTC.

The chain recombines TRBV4-1 with TRBJ2-2; D uncertain. The CDR3 is made up of 15 amino acids. Germline V CDR1 and CDR2: MGHRA, YSYEKL. Trimming shortened V by 0 bases and J by 6 bases, and 11 bases separated the two germline ends. CDR3 sequence reads: CASSQDRLVAGELFF. DNA for the CDR3: TGCGCCAGCAGCCAAGATCGGCTAGTTGCCGGGGAGCTGTTTTTT.

This clone has a handful of counts. The rearrangement joins TRBV6-5 to TRBJ2-3; maybe TRBD1 (6 bases). Deletions cut 0 bases from V and 9 bases from J, with 13 bases between. The CDR3 sequence is 14 residues long. Germline values: CDR1 MNHEY, CDR2 SVGAGI. The CDR3 loop is CASSYSEDSLTQYF. CDR3 sequence (DNA): TGTGCCAGCAGTTACTCAGAGGACAGCCTCACGCAGTATTTT.

The chain couples TRBV28 to TRBJ2-1; 10 bases are a match to TRBD2. CDR3 size: 14 residues. Looked up from germline, CDR1 is MDHEN and CDR2 is SYDVKM. V shed 2 bases and J 9 bases; nucleotides not matched to a gene: 4. The CDR3 here is CASSLRTSGGEQFF. CDR3 nucleotide sequence: TGTGCCAGCAGTTTACGGACTAGCGGTGGTGAGCAGTTCTTC. The whole variable domain, remainder taken from reference TRBV28 and TRBJ2-1, is DVKVTQSSRYLVKRTGEKVFLECVQDMDHENMFWYRQDPGLGLRLIYFSYDVKMKEKGDIPEGYSVSREKKERFSLILESASTNQTSMYLCASSLRTSGGEQFFGPGTRLTVL.

The rearrangement links TRBV27 to TRBJ1-5, with unresolved D. There are 12 residues in the CDR3. The germline V gene has CDR1 MNHEY and CDR2 SMNVEV (reference sequence). The V end lost 3 bases, the J end lost 6 bases, and 6 bases lay between the germline ends. CDR3 residues: CASSFPGQPQHF. The CDR3 bases are TGTGCCAGCAGTTTCCCAGGTCAGCCCCAGCATTTT.